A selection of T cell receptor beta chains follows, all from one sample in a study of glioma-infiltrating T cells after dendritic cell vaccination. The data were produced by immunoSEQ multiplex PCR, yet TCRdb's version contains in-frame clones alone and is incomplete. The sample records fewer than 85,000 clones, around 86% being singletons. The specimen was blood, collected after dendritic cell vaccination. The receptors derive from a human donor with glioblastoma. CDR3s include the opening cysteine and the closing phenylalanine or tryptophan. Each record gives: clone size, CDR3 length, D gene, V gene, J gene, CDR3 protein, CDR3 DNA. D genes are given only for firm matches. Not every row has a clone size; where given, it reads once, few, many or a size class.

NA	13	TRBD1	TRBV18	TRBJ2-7	CANSPRDRYEQYF	TGTGCCAACTCACCCCGGGACAGGTACGAGCAGTACTTC
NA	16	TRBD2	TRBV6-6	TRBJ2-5	CASSYSGTSAMETQYF	TGTGCCAGCAGTTATTCCGGGACTAGCGCAATGGAGACCCAGTACTTC
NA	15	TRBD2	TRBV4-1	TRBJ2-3	CASSGLAGEVDTQYF	TGCGCCAGCAGCGGACTAGCGGGAGAGGTAGATACGCAGTATTTT
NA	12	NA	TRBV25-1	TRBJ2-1	CASSTTRYEQFF	TGTGCCAGCAGCACCACTAGGTATGAGCAGTTCTTC
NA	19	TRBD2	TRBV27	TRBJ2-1	CASSPPFASGRAIYNEQFF	TGTGCCAGCAGTCCCCCCTTTGCTAGCGGGAGGGCCATATACAATGAGCAGTTCTTC
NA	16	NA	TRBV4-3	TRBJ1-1	CASSQDRARRDTEAFF	TGCGCCAGCAGCCAAGATAGGGCAAGGAGGGACACTGAAGCTTTCTTT
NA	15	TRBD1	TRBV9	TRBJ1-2	CASSPALDRVHGYTF	TGTGCCAGCAGCCCAGCCCTTGACAGGGTCCATGGCTACACCTTC
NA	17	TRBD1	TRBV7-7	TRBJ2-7	CASSVGQVSNYPYEQYF	TGTGCTAGCAGCGTCGGACAGGTTTCCAACTACCCCTACGAGCAGTACTTC
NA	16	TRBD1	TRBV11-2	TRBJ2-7	CASSPIQGGKYYEQYF	TGTGCCAGCAGCCCCATACAGGGGGGTAAGTACTACGAGCAGTACTTC
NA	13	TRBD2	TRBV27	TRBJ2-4	CASRLAGGNIQYF	TGTGCCAGCAGACTAGCGGGGGGAAACATTCAGTACTTC
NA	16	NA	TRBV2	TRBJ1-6	CASSEIRVYYNSPLHF	TGTGCCAGCAGTGAAATCCGAGTATACTATAATTCACCCCTCCACTTT
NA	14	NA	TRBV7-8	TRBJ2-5	CASSLGTPQETQYF	TGTGCCAGCAGCTTAGGGACACCCCAAGAGACCCAGTACTTC
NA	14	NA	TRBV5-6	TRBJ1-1	CASSFGDGGTEAFF	TGTGCCAGCAGCTTCGGGGACGGGGGCACTGAAGCTTTCTTT
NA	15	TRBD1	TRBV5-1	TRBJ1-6	CASSPQQGNNSPLHF	TGCGCCAGCAGCCCCCAACAGGGGAACAATTCACCCCTCCACTTT
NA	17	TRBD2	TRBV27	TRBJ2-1	CASSLLVASGGTNEQFF	TGTGCCAGCAGTCTATTGGTTGCCAGCGGGGGGACCAATGAGCAGTTCTTC
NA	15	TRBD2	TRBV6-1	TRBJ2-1	CASSGGQRGAGEQFF	TGTGCCAGCAGTGGAGGACAGCGGGGGGCCGGTGAGCAGTTCTTC
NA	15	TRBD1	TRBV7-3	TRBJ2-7	CASSTSGTGAYEQYF	TGTGCCAGCAGCACCTCGGGGACAGGGGCCTACGAGCAGTACTTC
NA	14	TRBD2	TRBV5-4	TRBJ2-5	CASSLAGVQETQYF	TGTGCCAGCAGCTTAGCGGGGGTCCAAGAGACCCAGTACTTC
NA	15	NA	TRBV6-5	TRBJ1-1	CASRMTAGIYTEAFF	TGTGCCAGCAGGATGACAGCAGGTATTTACACTGAAGCTTTCTTT
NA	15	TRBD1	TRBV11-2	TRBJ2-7	CASSFGTGGSYEQYF	TGTGCCAGCAGCTTCGGGACAGGGGGCTCCTACGAGCAGTACTTC
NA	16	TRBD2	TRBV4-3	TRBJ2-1	CASSQPIASGIVEQFF	TGCGCCAGCAGCCAACCAATTGCTAGCGGGATTGTAGAGCAGTTCTTC
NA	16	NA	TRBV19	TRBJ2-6	CASRDPNRAGANVLTF	TGTGCCAGTAGGGACCCGAACAGGGCTGGGGCCAACGTCCTGACTTTC
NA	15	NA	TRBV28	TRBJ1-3	CASSSFDGRGNTIYF	TGTGCCAGCAGTTCGTTTGACGGGAGAGGAAACACCATATATTTT
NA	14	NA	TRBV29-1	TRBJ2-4	CSVMSRRAKNIQYF	TGCAGCGTCATGAGTCGGAGGGCCAAAAACATTCAGTACTTC
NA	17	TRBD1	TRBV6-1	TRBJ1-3	CASSEEINRGTGNTIYF	TGTGCCAGCAGTGAAGAGATTAACAGGGGAACTGGAAACACCATATATTTT
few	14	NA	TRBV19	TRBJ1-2	CASTWDTSESGYTF	TGTGCCAGTACTTGGGACACCTCGGAATCTGGCTACACCTTC
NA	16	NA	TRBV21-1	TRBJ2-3	CASSSRSGASTDTQYF	TGTGCCAGCAGCTCTCGAAGCGGGGCTAGCACAGATACGCAGTATTTT